This entry concerns a single T cell receptor (beta chain). What it recognizes is unknown. These data come from a study of molecular identifiers for immune sequencing clone quantification. Notes on the study in general: The share of molecules held by clones above 20 RNA copies was over 98% in effector cells and under 1% in naive cells. Highly expanded clone sizes could be underestimated by identical TCR molecules sharing a barcode.

TCRdb reanalysed the PCR reads using MiXCR and keeps one entry per CDR3 protein. The table lists about 510,000 distinct CDR3 sequences, about 25% of them singletons. V was trimmed by 0 bases and J by 1 base, leaving 6 bases between them. The CDR3 runs to 14 residues. The germline gives CDR1 MNHEY, CDR2 SVGAGI. The chain carries TRBV6-5 and TRBJ1-2; no clear D. The sample consisted of naive CD8+ T cells from blood, with Jurkat cell RNA spiked in. The subset is: FACS-sorted CD8+CD4-CCR7+CD45RA+ naive T cells. The receptor was derived from a human donor in good health. Some libraries in this study had Jurkat cell RNA spiked in. This chain's CDR3 is CASSYSGLNYGYTF. The CDR3 coding sequence is TGTGCCAGCAGTTACTCAGGACTTAACTATGGCTACACCTTC.